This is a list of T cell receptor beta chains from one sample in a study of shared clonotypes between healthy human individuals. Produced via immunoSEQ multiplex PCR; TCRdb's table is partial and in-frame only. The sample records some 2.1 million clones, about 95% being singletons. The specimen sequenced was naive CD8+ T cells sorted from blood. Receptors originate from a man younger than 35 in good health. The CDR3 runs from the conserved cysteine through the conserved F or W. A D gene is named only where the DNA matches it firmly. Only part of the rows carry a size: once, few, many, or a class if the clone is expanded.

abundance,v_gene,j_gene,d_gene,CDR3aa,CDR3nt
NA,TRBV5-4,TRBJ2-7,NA,CASSLTGMAYEQYF,TGTGCCAGCAGCTTGACAGGGATGGCCTACGAGCAGTACTTC
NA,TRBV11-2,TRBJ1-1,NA,CASSLGVDPRWSDTEAFF,TGTGCCAGCAGCTTAGGCGTGGATCCACGTTGGTCGGACACTGAAGCTTTCTTT
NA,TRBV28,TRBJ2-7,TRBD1,CASSSPGQGRRSEQYF,TGTGCCAGCAGTTCTCCGGGACAGGGCCGGAGAAGCGAGCAGTACTTC
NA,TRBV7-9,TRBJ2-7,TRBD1,CASSLPGQGDYEQYF,TGTGCCAGCAGCTTGCCGGGACAGGGAGACTACGAGCAGTACTTC
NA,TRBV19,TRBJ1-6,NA,CASSIDLEGPAGSPLHF,TGTGCCAGTAGTATAGATCTGGAGGGTCCGGCCGGTTCACCCCTCCACTTT
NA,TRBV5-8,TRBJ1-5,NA,CASSLWTLRQPQHF,TGTGCCAGCAGCTTGTGGACACTTCGGCAGCCCCAGCATTTT
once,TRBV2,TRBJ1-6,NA,CASRPDPSPLHF,TGTGCCAGCAGACCCGACCCTTCACCCCTCCACTTT
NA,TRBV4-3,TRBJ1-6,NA,CASSQDYRADSPLHF,TGCGCCAGCAGCCAAGATTACCGTGCGGATTCACCCCTCCACTTT
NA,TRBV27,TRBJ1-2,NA,CASSLSWESYGYTF,TGTGCCAGCAGTTTATCGTGGGAGAGCTATGGCTACACCTTC
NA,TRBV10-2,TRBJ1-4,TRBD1,CASSWDRYNEKLFF,TGCGCCAGCAGTTGGGACAGGTACAATGAAAAACTGTTTTTT
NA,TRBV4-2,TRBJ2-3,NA,CASSPPTGEGSDTQYF,TGTGCCAGCAGCCCCCCGACGGGGGAAGGGTCAGATACGCAGTATTTT
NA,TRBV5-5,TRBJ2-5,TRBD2,CASRPSLADYSQETQYF,TGTGCCAGCAGGCCGTCCCTAGCGGACTATTCCCAAGAGACCCAGTACTTC
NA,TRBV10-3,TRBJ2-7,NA,CASSSRDNSYEQYF,TGTGCCAGCAGCAGCCGGGACAACTCCTACGAGCAGTACTTC
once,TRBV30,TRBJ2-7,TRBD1,CAWTPTGGNYEQYF,TGTGCCTGGACTCCGACAGGGGGCAACTACGAGCAGTACTTC
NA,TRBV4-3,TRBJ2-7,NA,CASSQDKGGYEQYF,TGCGCCAGCAGCCAAGATAAGGGAGGATACGAGCAGTACTTC
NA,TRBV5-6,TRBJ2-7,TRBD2,CASSARLAGNYEQYF,TGTGCCAGCAGCGCCAGACTAGCGGGTAACTACGAGCAGTACTTC
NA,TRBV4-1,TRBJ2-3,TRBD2,CASSQVRTSGGDTQYF,TGCGCCAGCAGCCAAGTAAGGACTAGCGGGGGCGATACGCAGTATTTT
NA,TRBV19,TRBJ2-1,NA,CASSFGGDNEQFF,TGTGCCAGTAGTTTCGGCGGGGATAATGAGCAGTTCTTC
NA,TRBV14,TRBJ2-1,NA,CASSPVYGGYNEQFF,TGTGCCAGCAGTCCCGTTTACGGGGGTTACAATGAGCAGTTCTTC
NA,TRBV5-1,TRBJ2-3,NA,CASSLGGVLSTDTQYF,TGCGCCAGCAGCTTGGGCGGAGTATTATCTACAGATACGCAGTATTTT
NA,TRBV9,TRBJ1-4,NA,CASNDIGTLTNEKLFF,TGTGCCAGCAACGATATCGGGACTTTAACTAATGAAAAACTGTTTTTT
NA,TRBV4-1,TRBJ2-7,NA,CASSHVWESSYEQYF,TGCGCCAGCAGCCACGTCTGGGAGAGCTCCTACGAGCAGTACTTC
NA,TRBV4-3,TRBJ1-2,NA,CASSQDMFSGGAGYGYTF,TGCGCCAGCAGCCAAGATATGTTTTCCGGGGGCGCGGGTTATGGCTACACCTTC
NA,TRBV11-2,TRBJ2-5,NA,CASSPTSGTSATQYF,TGTGCCAGCAGCCCAACTTCCGGGACATCAGCGACCCAGTACTTC
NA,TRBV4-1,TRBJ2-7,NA,CASSHGGGPYEQYF,TGCGCCAGCAGCCACGGTGGCGGCCCCTACGAGCAGTACTTC
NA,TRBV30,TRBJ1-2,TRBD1,CAGWTGLNDGYTF,TGTGCCGGCTGGACAGGGTTGAACGATGGCTACACCTTC
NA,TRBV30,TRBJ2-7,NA,CAWTPPTGRLYEQYF,TGTGCCTGGACCCCCCCTACAGGGAGGCTATACGAGCAGTACTTC
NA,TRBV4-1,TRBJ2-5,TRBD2,CASSQGLGTSGGRPQETQYF,TGCGCCAGCAGCCAAGGTCTTGGGACTAGCGGGGGGAGACCCCAAGAGACCCAGTACTTC
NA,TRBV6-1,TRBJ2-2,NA,CASSELGGTGELFF,TGTGCCAGCAGTGAACTTGGGGGGACCGGGGAGCTGTTTTTT
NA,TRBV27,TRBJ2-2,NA,CASRWNTGELFF,TGTGCCAGCAGATGGAACACCGGGGAGCTGTTTTTT
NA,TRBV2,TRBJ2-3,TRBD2,CASNGLVSSTDTQYF,TGTGCCAGCAATGGACTAGTCTCTAGCACAGATACGCAGTATTTT
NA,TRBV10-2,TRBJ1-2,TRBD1,CASSETEQGSYGYTF,TGCGCCAGCAGTGAAACAGAACAGGGGAGCTATGGCTACACCTTC
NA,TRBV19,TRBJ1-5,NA,CASTTGNQPQHF,TGTGCCAGTACCACAGGGAATCAGCCCCAGCATTTT
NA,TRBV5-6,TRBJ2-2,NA,CASSSLTDNTGELFF,TGTGCCAGCAGCTCACTGACAGACAACACCGGGGAGCTGTTTTTT